This TCR beta chain was obtained from a study of blood T cell repertoires in COVID-19. Overall study: Sources were T cells, B-cell-depleted T cells, or PBMCs; the material itself was cDNA or gDNA.

About this clone: At one boundary the junction diverges from the germline segment, which might be a read error.

In the authors' workflow: Amplifying reference gene primers gave estimates of nucleated cell counts. The data were produced by immunoSEQ multiplex PCR, yet TCRdb's version contains in-frame clones alone and is incomplete. D and trimming come from the DNA, and the V and J calls and clone size come from that table. The sample holds around 3,100 clones, roughly 70% seen once. The CDR3 runs 16 residues. The germline V gene has CDR1 MNHNS and CDR2 SASEGT. The chain is built from TRBV6-1 and TRBJ2-3; TRBD2 aligns across 13 bases. The material sequenced was peripheral blood. The clonotype originates from a man between 65 and 79 years old with active COVID-19. CDR3 in DNA: TGTGCCAGCAGCGAAGGACTAGCGGGAGAACGTGGTACGCAGTATTTT. This sequence encodes CASSEGLAGERGTQYF.